This TCR beta chain originates from a study of shared T cell receptors in the human thymus. The germline CDR1 and CDR2 sequences are GTSNPN and SVGIG (reference sequence). The CDR3 length is 14 residues. Between the trimmed V and J ends, which lost 3 bases and 3 bases, there was a span of 11 bases. Assay: immunoSEQ multiplex PCR; the TCRdb copy retains only in-frame clones and omits some. Of roughly 550,000 clones listed, about 84% are singletons. These data were also filed under a second study, of human thymus T cells. That study adds: Donors were healthy Finnish babies undergoing corrective operations for congenital heart defects. Thymus specimens were resections from corrective heart surgery. Thymic and blood repertoires appeared to carry a bias in their V and J gene usage. A high degree of thymic repertoire overlap among unrelated individuals was reported in related research.

The sequencing sample was made of thymocytes. The clonotype was recovered from a boy younger than two with a congenital heart defect. This sequence joins TRBV30 and TRBJ2-2; D is ambiguous. The CDR3 region is CAWREDTHTGELFF. For the CDR3, the DNA is TGTGCCTGGAGGGAAGACACTCACACCGGGGAGCTGTTTTTT.